The TCR beta chain described here comes from a study of T-cell reconstitution after alpha-beta-depleted transplantation in children (TCRdb year 2016). With respect to the entire study: Using TCR repertoire profiling, the study followed T-cell immune reconstitution in a quantitative way in children after TCRalphabeta/CD19-depleted allogeneic hematopoietic cell transplantation.

The method behind the library was PCR. The listed sequencing device is Illumina HiSeq 2500. Molecular barcoding was employed in the preparation of TCR libraries, with unique molecular identifiers being used to normalize TCRbeta repertoire quantification. TCRdb reran the public reads through fastp at Q25 and MiXCR, keeping productive beta chains. Each entry is one CDR3 protein sequence, shown with its most common DNA and genes. The sample table lists over 550,000 distinct CDR3 sequences, 10% to 13% of them with a count of one. The ten most abundant clones make up less than 5% of the sample. Only a few counts were recorded for this clonotype. Its antigen is not yet known. Base quality data are lacking; no much larger clone is found one base away. Trimming leaves V shorter by 10 bases and J shorter by 7 bases, with the junction holding 10 bases beyond the gene matches. Inclusive of the bounding cysteine and phenylalanine, the CDR3 is 14 residues long. Kept here is only the CDR3 DNA, which spans 42 bases and is read in frame from base 1.

The rearranged segments are TRBV12-3 or TRBV12-4 and TRBJ2-2; the junction holds 9 bases that match TRBD2. The receptor was isolated from a human donor who donated a stem cell graft to a child with acute myeloid leukemia. The sample here was PBMCs from the stem cell graft donor, taken from the stem cell graft. The CDR3 amino acid sequence is: CATRREGGIGELFF. The DNA reads TGTGCCACCAGGCGGGAGGGGGGGATCGGGGAGCTGTTTTTT.